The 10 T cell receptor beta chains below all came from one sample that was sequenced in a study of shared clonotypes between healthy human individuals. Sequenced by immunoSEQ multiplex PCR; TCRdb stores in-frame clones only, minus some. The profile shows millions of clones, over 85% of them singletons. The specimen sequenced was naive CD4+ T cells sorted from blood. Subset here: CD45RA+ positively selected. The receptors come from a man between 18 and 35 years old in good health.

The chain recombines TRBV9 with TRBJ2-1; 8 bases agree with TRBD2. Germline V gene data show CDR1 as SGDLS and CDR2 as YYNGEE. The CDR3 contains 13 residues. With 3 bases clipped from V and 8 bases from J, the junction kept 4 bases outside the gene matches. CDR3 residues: CASSAGGPYEQFF. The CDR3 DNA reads TGTGCCAGCAGCGCGGGAGGGCCTTATGAGCAGTTCTTC. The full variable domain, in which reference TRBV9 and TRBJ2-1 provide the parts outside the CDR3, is DSGVTQTPKHLITATGQRVTLRCSPRSGDLSVYWYQQSLDQGLQFLIQYYNGEERAKGNILERFSAQQFPDLHSELNLSSLELGDSALYFCASSAGGPYEQFFGPGTRLTVL.

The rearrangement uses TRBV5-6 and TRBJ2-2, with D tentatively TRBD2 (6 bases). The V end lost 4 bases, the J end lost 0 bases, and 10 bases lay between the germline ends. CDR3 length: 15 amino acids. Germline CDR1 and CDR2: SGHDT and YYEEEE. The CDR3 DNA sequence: TGTGCCAGCAGCCCCTGGGGGGCGAACACCGGGGAGCTGTTTTTT. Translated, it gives CASSPWGANTGELFF.

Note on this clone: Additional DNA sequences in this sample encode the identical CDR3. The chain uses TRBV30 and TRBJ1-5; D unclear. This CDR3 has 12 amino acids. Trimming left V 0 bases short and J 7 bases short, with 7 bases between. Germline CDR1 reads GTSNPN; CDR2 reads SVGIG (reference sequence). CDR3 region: CAWSVPGQPQHF. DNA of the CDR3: TGTGCCTGGAGTGTACCCGGACAGCCCCAGCATTTT. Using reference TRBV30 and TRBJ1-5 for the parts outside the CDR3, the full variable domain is SQTIHQWPATLVQPVGSPLSLECTVEGTSNPNLYWYRQAAGRGLQLLFYSVGIGQISSEVPQNLSASRPQDRQFILSSKKLLLSDSGFYLCAWSVPGQPQHFGDGTRLSIL.

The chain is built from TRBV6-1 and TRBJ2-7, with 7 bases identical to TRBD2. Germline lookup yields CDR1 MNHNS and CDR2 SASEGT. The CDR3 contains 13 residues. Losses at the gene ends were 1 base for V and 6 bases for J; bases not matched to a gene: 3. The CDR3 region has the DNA TGTGCCAGCAGTGAAGGGACTAGTATCGAGCAGTACTTC. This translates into CASSEGTSIEQYF.

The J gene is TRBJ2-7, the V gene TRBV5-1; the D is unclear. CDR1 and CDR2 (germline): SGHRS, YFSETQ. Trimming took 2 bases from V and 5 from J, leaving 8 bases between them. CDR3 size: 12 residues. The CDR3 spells CASSFRGHEQYF. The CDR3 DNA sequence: TGCGCCAGCAGCTTTCGAGGCCACGAGCAGTACTTC.

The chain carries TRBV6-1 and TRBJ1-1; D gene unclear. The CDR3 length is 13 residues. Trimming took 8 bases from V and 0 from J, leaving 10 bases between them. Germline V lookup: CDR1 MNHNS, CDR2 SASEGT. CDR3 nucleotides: TGTGCCAGCGGTGTCGGATTGAACACTGAAGCTTTCTTT. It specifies CASGVGLNTEAFF.

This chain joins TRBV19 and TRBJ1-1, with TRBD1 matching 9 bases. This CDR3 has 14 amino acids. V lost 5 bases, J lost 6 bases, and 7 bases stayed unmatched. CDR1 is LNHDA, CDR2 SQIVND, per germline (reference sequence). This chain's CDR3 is CASSSRTGESEAFF. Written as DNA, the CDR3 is TGTGCCAGTAGTTCAAGGACAGGGGAATCTGAAGCTTTCTTT.

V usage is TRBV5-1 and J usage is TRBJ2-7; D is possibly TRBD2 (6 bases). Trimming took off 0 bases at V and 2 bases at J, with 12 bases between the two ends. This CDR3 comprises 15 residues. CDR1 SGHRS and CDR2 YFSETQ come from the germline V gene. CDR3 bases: TGCGCCAGCAGCTTGGAAGGCGGGAAGGCCTACGAGCAGTACTTC. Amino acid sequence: CASSLEGGKAYEQYF.

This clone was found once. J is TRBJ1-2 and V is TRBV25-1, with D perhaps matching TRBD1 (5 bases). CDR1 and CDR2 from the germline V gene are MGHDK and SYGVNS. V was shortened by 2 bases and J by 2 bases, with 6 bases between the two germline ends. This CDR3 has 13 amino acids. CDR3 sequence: CASSERGNYGYTF. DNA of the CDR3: TGTGCCAGCAGTGAACGGGGGAACTATGGCTACACCTTC.

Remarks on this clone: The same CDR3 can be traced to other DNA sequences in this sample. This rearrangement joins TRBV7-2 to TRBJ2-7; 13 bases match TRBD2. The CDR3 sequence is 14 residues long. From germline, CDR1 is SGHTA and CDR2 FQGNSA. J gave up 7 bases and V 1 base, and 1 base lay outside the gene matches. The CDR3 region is CASSLGLAGGEQYF. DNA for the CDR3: TGTGCCAGCAGCTTAGGACTAGCGGGAGGAGAGCAGTACTTC.